This TCR beta chain was profiled in a study of shared clonotypes between healthy human individuals. Germline V lookup: CDR1 SQVTM, CDR2 ANQGSEA. Germline trimming cut 5 bases from V and 3 bases from J; bases unmatched to any gene: 9. The length of the CDR3 is 14 residues. Every one of the donors was a Caucasian adult that lived in Nashville, Tennessee. TCRdb's copy holds only in-frame clones and misses some; the assay was immunoSEQ multiplex PCR. The repertoire holds approximately 1.5 million clones, with roughly 98.5% as singletons. The receptor was isolated from a man aged 25-45 years in good health. V gene TRBV29-1 combines with J gene TRBJ2-7; 8 nucleotides match TRBD2. The specimen was naive CD4+ T cells sorted from blood. The subset was: CD45RA+ positively selected. Written as DNA, the CDR3 is TGCAGCGTTCGTCGTCTAGCGGGTAACTACGAGCAGTACTTC. Translated: CSVRRLAGNYEQYF.